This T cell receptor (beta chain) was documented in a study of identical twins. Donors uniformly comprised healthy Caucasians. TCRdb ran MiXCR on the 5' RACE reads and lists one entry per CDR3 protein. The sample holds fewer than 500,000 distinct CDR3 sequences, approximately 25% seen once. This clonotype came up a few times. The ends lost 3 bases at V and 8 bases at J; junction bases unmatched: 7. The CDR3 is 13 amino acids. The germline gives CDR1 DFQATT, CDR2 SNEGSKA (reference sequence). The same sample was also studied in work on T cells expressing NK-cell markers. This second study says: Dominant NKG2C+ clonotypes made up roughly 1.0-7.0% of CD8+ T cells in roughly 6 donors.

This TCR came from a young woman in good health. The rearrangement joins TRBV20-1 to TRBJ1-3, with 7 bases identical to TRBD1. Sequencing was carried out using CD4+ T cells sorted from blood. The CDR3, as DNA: TGCAGTGCTAGTGACAGGGCAGCGGACACCATATATTTT. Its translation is CSASDRAADTIYF.